These T cell receptor beta chains were read from a single sample in a study of glioma-infiltrating T cells after dendritic cell vaccination. Here immunoSEQ multiplex PCR was the method, and the copy in TCRdb shows in-frame clones only, minus some. The sample lists 60,000 to 70,000 clones, 75% to 85% seen once, with over 9% in the top ten. The source material was blood, sampled before dendritic cell vaccination. These receptors all stem from a human donor with glioblastoma. Both conserved end residues are part of each CDR3. D genes are given only for firm matches. Rows may omit the clone size; those that give it use once, few, many or a size class.

15	NA	NA	TRBV6-1	TRBJ1-2	CASSDPTGANYGYTF	TGTGCCAGCAGTGACCCGACAGGAGCTAACTATGGCTACACCTTC
13	NA	TRBD2	TRBV29-1	TRBJ2-1	CSATLAGYNEQFF	TGCAGCGCCACACTAGCGGGATACAATGAGCAGTTCTTC
11	few	NA	TRBV6-4	TRBJ1-1	CASMEYTEAFF	TGTGCCAGCATGGAGTACACTGAAGCTTTCTTT
17	NA	TRBD2	TRBV7-9	TRBJ2-1	CASSPQTSGGAFNEQFF	TGTGCCAGCAGCCCTCAGACTAGCGGGGGGGCATTTAATGAGCAGTTCTTC
13	NA	NA	TRBV19	TRBJ2-7	CASSPAGPYEQYF	TGTGCCAGTAGTCCCGCTGGCCCCTACGAGCAGTACTTC
15	NA	TRBD1	TRBV4-2	TRBJ1-2	CASSHIDRENYGYTF	TGTGCCAGCAGCCATATTGACAGGGAGAACTATGGCTACACCTTC
13	NA	NA	TRBV6-5	TRBJ2-7	CASRQGLGYEQYF	TGTGCCAGCCGTCAGGGACTCGGCTACGAGCAGTACTTC
17	NA	TRBD1	TRBV30	TRBJ2-7	CAWRNTRDRGREGEQYF	TGTGCCTGGAGGAATACCCGGGACAGGGGGCGAGAAGGCGAGCAGTACTTC
14	once	TRBD1	TRBV28	TRBJ2-5	CASRRTGGAETQYF	TGTGCCAGCAGGCGGACAGGGGGCGCGGAGACCCAGTACTTC
15	once	NA	TRBV18	TRBJ1-2	CASSPLDRTNYGYTF	TGTGCCAGCTCACCACTCGACAGGACTAACTATGGCTACACCTTC
13	NA	NA	TRBV18	TRBJ1-1	CASSPLRGTEAFF	TGTGCCAGCTCACCACTGAGAGGGACTGAAGCCTTCTTT
14	few	TRBD2	TRBV10-3	TRBJ2-2	CAISGRTLTGELFF	TGTGCCATCAGCGGGAGGACACTCACCGGGGAGCTGTTTTTT
15	NA	NA	TRBV6-5	TRBJ2-3	CASSRGGHTTDTQYF	TGTGCCAGCAGCCGCGGGGGACATACCACAGATACGCAGTATTTT
16	NA	NA	TRBV18	TRBJ1-2	CASSPPGGPGVYGYTF	TGTGCCAGCTCACCGCCGGGAGGGCCAGGAGTATATGGCTACACCTTC
11	few	NA	TRBV29-1	TRBJ2-3	CSVKSSDTQYF	TGCAGCGTTAAGAGTTCAGATACGCAGTATTTT
13	NA	TRBD1	TRBV9	TRBJ1-1	CASSPRTGGEAFF	TGTGCCAGCAGCCCCCGGACAGGGGGCGAAGCTTTCTTT
14	NA	NA	TRBV5-1	TRBJ1-5	CASSPRGGKQPQHF	TGCGCCAGCAGCCCGAGGGGGGGAAAGCAGCCCCAGCATTTT
13	NA	NA	TRBV19	TRBJ1-1	CASSMGRGTEAFF	TGTGCCAGTAGTATGGGTAGGGGTACTGAAGCTTTCTTT
14	NA	NA	TRBV6-6	TRBJ2-5	CASSYSAPQETQYF	TGTGCCAGCAGTTACTCGGCCCCCCAAGAGACCCAGTACTTC
15	NA	NA	TRBV12-5	TRBJ2-1	CASGLPGVLVSEQFF	TGTGCTAGTGGTCTCCCAGGGGTTTTAGTTAGTGAGCAGTTCTTC
13	NA	TRBD1	TRBV7-6	TRBJ2-1	CASSLTGGPEQFF	TGTGCCAGCAGCCTGACAGGGGGCCCTGAGCAGTTCTTC
15	once	TRBD2	TRBV2	TRBJ2-5	CASSETGGPSKTQYF	TGTGCCAGCAGTGAGACGGGGGGGCCCTCGAAGACCCAGTACTTC
13	few	NA	TRBV10-3	TRBJ1-2	CAISDLGANGYTF	TGTGCCATCAGTGACCTGGGGGCTAACGGCTACACCTTC
16	NA	NA	TRBV29-1	TRBJ1-5	CSVEDRGQYSNQPQHF	TGCAGCGTTGAAGATAGAGGACAGTATAGCAATCAGCCCCAGCATTTT
15	NA	TRBD1	TRBV2	TRBJ1-4	CASSPRTGANEKLFF	TGTGCCAGCAGTCCCCGGACAGGGGCTAATGAAAAACTGTTTTTT
14	NA	NA	TRBV19	TRBJ2-3	CASRAQGGADTQYF	TGTGCCAGTAGAGCCCAGGGAGGCGCAGATACGCAGTATTTT
11	few	NA	TRBV6-5	TRBJ2-7	CASSPYYEQYF	TGTGCCAGCAGTCCTTACTACGAGCAGTACTTC
13	NA	TRBD2	TRBV5-4	TRBJ2-2	CASSGTSVRELFF	TGTGCCAGCAGCGGGACTAGCGTTCGGGAGCTGTTTTTT
11	NA	NA	TRBV30	TRBJ2-1	CAWTTPNEQFF	TGTGCCTGGACTACCCCCAATGAGCAGTTCTTC
15	NA	NA	TRBV4-2	TRBJ2-7	CASSQDGQGTYEQYF	TGTGCCAGCAGCCAAGATGGGCAGGGTACCTACGAGCAGTACTTC
13	NA	TRBD2	TRBV28	TRBJ2-1	CASIQKTSPEQFF	TGTGCCAGCATACAAAAGACTAGCCCCGAGCAGTTCTTC
15	NA	NA	TRBV5-4	TRBJ2-7	CASSLARGSPGEQYF	TGTGCCAGCAGCTTGGCCAGGGGCTCCCCTGGCGAGCAGTACTTC
15	NA	TRBD1	TRBV9	TRBJ2-7	CASSVRTGAWEEQYF	TGTGCCAGCAGCGTTCGGACAGGGGCATGGGAGGAGCAGTACTTC
14	NA	NA	TRBV7-7	TRBJ2-5	CASSSRPRGEAQYF	TGTGCTAGCAGCTCGCGTCCCAGAGGGGAGGCCCAGTACTTC
13	NA	TRBD2	TRBV28	TRBJ2-7	CASSALPGLAGVF	TGTGCCAGCAGTGCCTTACCGGGGCTAGCGGGGGTATTC
13	NA	TRBD1	TRBV10-3	TRBJ1-5	CAIKGTDDQPQHF	TGTGCCATCAAAGGGACAGATGATCAGCCCCAGCATTTT
15	NA	NA	TRBV12-2	TRBJ2-7	CASRFRDRANYEQYF	TGTGCAAGTCGCTTCAGGGACAGGGCCAACTACGAGCAGTACTTC
13	NA	TRBD1	TRBV19	TRBJ1-2	CASRDRGTYGYTF	TGTGCCAGTAGGGACAGGGGTACGTATGGCTACACCTTC
14	NA	TRBD1	TRBV28	TRBJ2-3	CASSLQGARDTQYF	TGTGCCAGCAGTTTACAGGGGGCGCGAGATACGCAGTATTTT
13	NA	NA	TRBV5-1	TRBJ1-2	CASSLGAGNGYTF	TGCGCCAGCAGCTTGGGGGCGGGGAATGGCTACACCTTC
13	NA	TRBD1	TRBV7-9	TRBJ1-5	CASSLTGRQPQHF	TGTGCCAGCAGCTTGACAGGGCGCCAGCCCCAGCATTTT
15	NA	NA	TRBV2	TRBJ2-7	CASRFGAIEYIEQYF	TGTGCCAGCAGGTTTGGGGCGATCGAATATATCGAGCAGTACTTC
17	NA	NA	TRBV19	TRBJ1-5	CASSIGGRGYSNQPQHF	TGTGCCAGTAGTATAGGAGGTAGGGGGTATAGCAATCAGCCCCAGCATTTT
14	NA	NA	TRBV27	TRBJ2-7	CASSFAAVASEQYF	TGTGCCAGCAGTTTTGCGGCAGTGGCTTCCGAGCAGTACTTC
15	NA	NA	TRBV27	TRBJ1-5	CASSLSGLRNQPQHF	TGTGCCAGCAGTTTATCTGGCCTCAGGAATCAGCCCCAGCATTTT
14	NA	TRBD2	TRBV28	TRBJ2-5	CASTTGGGRKEQYF	TGTGCCAGCACTACCGGGGGGGGCAGGAAAGAGCAGTACTTC
15	NA	NA	TRBV7-7	TRBJ2-5	CASSLAAQGWETQYF	TGTGCTAGCAGCTTAGCGGCCCAGGGGTGGGAGACCCAGTACTTC
13	NA	TRBD2	TRBV5-1	TRBJ2-1	CASATSGYNEQFF	TGCGCCAGCGCGACTAGCGGCTACAATGAGCAGTTCTTC